This T cell receptor beta chain was profiled in a study of beta chain features in type 1 diabetes. About the study: Comparable age, gender and cell yields were observed in patients relative to healthy donors. Overall study results and limits: There was no resolution here of whether HLA type influences TCRB rearrangement. The naive, central memory and Treg TCRB repertoires looked more alike in patients than they did in healthy donors.

Worth noting for this clone: Its antigen is not identified.

Trimming removed 3 bases at V and 5 bases at J, with 13 bases between. The CDR3 contains 14 residues. CDR1 and CDR2 from the germline V gene are MDHEN and SYDVKM. Expressed TCRB transcripts got sequenced, as all isolated RNA was reverse transcribed. Profiled with immunoSEQ multiplex PCR; TCRdb holds only in-frame clones, not every one. The repertoire holds about 44,000 clones, with under 65% as singletons. The chain combines TRBV28 with TRBJ1-1; D remains unclear. The specimen was Tregs from blood. The sequence came from a woman younger than 30 in good health. The CDR3 DNA reads as TGTGCCAGCAGTTTGAGATTAAGTGCAACTGAAGCTTTCTTT. This sequence encodes CASSLRLSATEAFF.